These 9 T cell receptor beta chains originate from one sample sequenced in a study of blood T cell repertoires in COVID-19. Assay: immunoSEQ multiplex PCR; the TCRdb copy retains only in-frame clones and omits some. This sample has 83,000 or so clones, with approximately 82% found just once. Sequences were obtained from peripheral blood. The receptors were sampled from a human donor in a cohort sampled during active COVID-19.

A few counts support this clone. The chain couples TRBV4-2 to TRBJ2-3, with TRBD2 matching 8 bases. Germline V gene sequence: CDR1 LGHNA, CDR2 YNFKEQ. This CDR3 has 14 amino acids. V lost 1 base to trimming and J lost 4 bases; unmatched junction nucleotides: 1. CDR3 protein: CASSQVRGADTQYF. DNA of the CDR3: TGTGCCAGCAGCCAAGTGCGGGGGGCAGATACGCAGTATTTT.

The gene calls are TRBV5-4 and TRBJ1-1; D perhaps matches TRBD1 (6 bases). Germline-derived CDR1 and CDR2 are SGHNT and YYREEE (reference sequence). The V end was cut by 4 bases, the J end by 0 bases, with 16 bases between. This CDR3 contains 16 residues. The CDR3 region is CASSPIGQGLNTEAFF. In nucleotides, the CDR3 is TGTGCCAGCAGCCCCATAGGGCAGGGGCTGAACACTGAAGCTTTCTTT.

V is TRBV18 and J is TRBJ2-3; 8 bases are a match to TRBD2. This CDR3 comprises 16 residues. Germline V gene lookup returns CDR1 KGHSH and CDR2 LQKENI. V lost 3 bases, J lost 3 bases, and 8 bases stayed unmatched. The CDR3 DNA reads as TGTGCCAGCTCACCGATGGGCGTAGCGGGGACAGATACGCAGTATTTT. Protein: CASSPMGVAGTDTQYF.

A note on this clone: This specimen includes other DNA sequences encoding the same CDR3. The V call is TRBV27, the J call TRBJ2-7; D uncertain. V lost 5 bases, J lost 4 bases, and 9 bases lay in between. There are 12 residues in the CDR3. Germline V gene lookup returns CDR1 MNHEY and CDR2 SMNVEV (reference sequence). CDR3 DNA sequence: TGTGCCAGCAGTCCGACTGGTTACGAGCAGTACTTC. Translation gives CASSPTGYEQYF.

This chain connects TRBV7-3 to TRBJ2-3; TRBD1 aligns across 9 bases. Trimming cost V 4 bases and J 1 base; bases outside gene matches: 3. The CDR3 extends over 15 amino acids. The V gene's germline CDR1 is SGHTA and CDR2 FQGTGA. The CDR3 coding sequence is TGTGCCAGCAGCTGGGGACAGGGCCGCACAGATACGCAGTATTTT. Translating it yields CASSWGQGRTDTQYF.

The chain has TRBV7-9 and TRBJ2-2; 7 nucleotides line up with TRBD1. The CDR3 covers 18 residues. The V segment lost 1 base and the J segment 1 base; nucleotides outside the gene matches: 9. Germline CDR1 reads SEHNR; CDR2 reads FQNEAQ (reference sequence). CDR3 sequence (DNA): TGTGCCAGCAGCTTAGGTCCCCGTCAGGGGGAGAACACCGGGGAGCTGTTTTTT. Amino acid sequence: CASSLGPRQGENTGELFF.

V gene TRBV7-2 combines with J gene TRBJ1-1; D is unresolved. V lost 5 bases to trimming and J lost 1 base, with 11 bases between them. CDR3 length: 14 amino acids. Per the germline V gene, CDR1 is SGHTA and CDR2 is FQGNSA. Written as DNA, the CDR3 is TGTGCCAGCAGCCGTAGAAGCGGGAACACTGAAGCTTTCTTT. Protein sequence: CASSRRSGNTEAFF.

The chain is built from TRBV29-1 and TRBJ2-7; TRBD1 matches at 7 bases. J gave up 5 bases and V 7 bases, and 8 bases lay outside the gene matches. The CDR3 is made up of 12 amino acids. Germline loops: CDR1 SQVTM, CDR2 ANQGSEA. This chain's CDR3 is CSAKGQRNEQYF. The DNA of the CDR3 is TGCAGCGCCAAGGGACAGCGAAACGAGCAGTACTTC.

At least ten counts were recorded for this clone. V is TRBV11-2 and J is TRBJ2-3; D is possibly TRBD2 (6 bases). This CDR3 is 17 amino acids long. V lost 5 bases, J lost 4 bases, and 22 bases lay in between. CDR1 SGHAT and CDR2 FQNNGV come from the germline V gene. Written as DNA, the CDR3 is TGTGCCAGCAGCCCCCTCTATAGCGGAGAACCATCAGATACGCAGTATTTT. Translated, it gives CASSPLYSGEPSDTQYF.